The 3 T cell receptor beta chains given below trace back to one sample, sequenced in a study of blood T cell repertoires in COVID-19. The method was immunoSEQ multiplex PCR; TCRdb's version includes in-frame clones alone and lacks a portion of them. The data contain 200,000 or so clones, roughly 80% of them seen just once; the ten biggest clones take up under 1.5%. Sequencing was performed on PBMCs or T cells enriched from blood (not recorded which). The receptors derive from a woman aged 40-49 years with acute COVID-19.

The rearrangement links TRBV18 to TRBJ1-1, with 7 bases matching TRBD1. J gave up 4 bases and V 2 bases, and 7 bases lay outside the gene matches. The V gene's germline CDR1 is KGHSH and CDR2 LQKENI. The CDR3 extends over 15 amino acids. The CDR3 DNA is TGTGCCAGCTCACCATTTACAGGGGCGGCCACTGAAGCTTTCTTT. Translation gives CASSPFTGAATEAFF.

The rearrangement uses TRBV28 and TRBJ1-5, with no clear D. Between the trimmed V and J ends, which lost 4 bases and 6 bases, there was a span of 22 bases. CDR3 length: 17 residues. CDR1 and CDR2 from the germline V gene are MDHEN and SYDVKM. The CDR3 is CASSSGLFLSSGQPQHF. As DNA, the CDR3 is TGTGCCAGCAGTTCCGGACTCTTTTTAAGTAGCGGTCAGCCCCAGCATTTT. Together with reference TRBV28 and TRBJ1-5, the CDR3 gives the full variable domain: DVKVTQSSRYLVKRTGEKVFLECVQDMDHENMFWYRQDPGLGLRLIYFSYDVKMKEKGDIPEGYSVSREKKERFSLILESASTNQTSMYLCASSSGLFLSSGQPQHFGDGTRLSIL.

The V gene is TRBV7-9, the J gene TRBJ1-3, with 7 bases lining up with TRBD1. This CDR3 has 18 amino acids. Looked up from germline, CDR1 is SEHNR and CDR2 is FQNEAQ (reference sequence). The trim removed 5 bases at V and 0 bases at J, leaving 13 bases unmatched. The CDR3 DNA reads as TGTGCCAGCAGCGTTAACCCACAGGGGACCCGCTCTGGAAACACCATATATTTT. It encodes CASSVNPQGTRSGNTIYF.